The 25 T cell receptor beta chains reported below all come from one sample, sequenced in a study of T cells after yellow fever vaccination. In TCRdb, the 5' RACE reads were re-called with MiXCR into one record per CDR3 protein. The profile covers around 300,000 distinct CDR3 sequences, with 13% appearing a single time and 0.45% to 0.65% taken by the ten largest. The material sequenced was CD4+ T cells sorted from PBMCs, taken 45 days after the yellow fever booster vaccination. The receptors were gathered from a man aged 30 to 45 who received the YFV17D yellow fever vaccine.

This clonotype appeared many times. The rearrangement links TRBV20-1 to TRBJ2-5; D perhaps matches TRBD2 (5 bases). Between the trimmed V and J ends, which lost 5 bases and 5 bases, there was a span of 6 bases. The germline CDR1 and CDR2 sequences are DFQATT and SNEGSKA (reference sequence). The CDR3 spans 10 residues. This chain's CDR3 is CSARGETQYF. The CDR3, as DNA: TGCAGTGCTCGCGGGGAGACCCAGTACTTC.

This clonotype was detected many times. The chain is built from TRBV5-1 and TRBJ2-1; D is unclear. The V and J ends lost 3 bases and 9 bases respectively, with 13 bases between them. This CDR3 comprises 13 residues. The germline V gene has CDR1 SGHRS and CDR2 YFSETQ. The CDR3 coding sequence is TGCGCCAGCAGCTGGGTGTCGGATAGTGAGCAGTTCTTC. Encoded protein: CASSWVSDSEQFF.

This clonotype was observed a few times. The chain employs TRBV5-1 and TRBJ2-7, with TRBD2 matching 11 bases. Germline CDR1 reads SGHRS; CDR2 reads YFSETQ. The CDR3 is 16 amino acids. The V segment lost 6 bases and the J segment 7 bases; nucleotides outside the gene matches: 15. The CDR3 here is CASTPIVAGGPREQYF. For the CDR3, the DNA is TGCGCCAGCACCCCTATCGTAGCGGGAGGGCCTCGGGAGCAGTACTTC.

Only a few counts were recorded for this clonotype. CDR3 in DNA: TGTGCCAGCGTTCGGGGTGAGCGGGAGGTTCATGAGCAGTTCTTC. Residues: CASVRGEREVHEQFF. This chain links TRBV5-5 with TRBJ2-1; 9 nucleotides align to TRBD2. The trim removed 7 bases at V and 8 bases at J, leaving 13 bases unmatched. CDR1 and CDR2 from the germline V gene are SGHKS and YYEKEE (reference sequence). The CDR3 has 15 amino acids.

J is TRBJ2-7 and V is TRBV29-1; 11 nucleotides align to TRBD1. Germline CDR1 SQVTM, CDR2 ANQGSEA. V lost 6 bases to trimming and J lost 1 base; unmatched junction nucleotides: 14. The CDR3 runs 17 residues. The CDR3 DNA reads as TGCAGCGTCACTGGTGCCCGCGGACAGGGGGCATCCTACGAGCAGTACTTC. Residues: CSVTGARGQGASYEQYF.

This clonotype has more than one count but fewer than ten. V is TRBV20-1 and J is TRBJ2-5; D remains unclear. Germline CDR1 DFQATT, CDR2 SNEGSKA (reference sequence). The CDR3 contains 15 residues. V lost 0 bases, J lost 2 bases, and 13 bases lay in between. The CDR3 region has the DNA TGCAGTGCTAGAGATCCAAGCACCAGTCAAGAGACCCAGTACTTC. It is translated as CSARDPSTSQETQYF.

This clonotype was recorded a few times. The CDR3 DNA reads TGTGCCTGGAGACGACACGGGACAGAAAAGACCCAGTACTTC. Amino acids: CAWRRHGTEKTQYF. V is TRBV30 and J is TRBJ2-5, with TRBD1 identical over 7 bases. V lost 3 bases to trimming and J lost 6 bases; unmatched junction nucleotides: 10. Germline assignment: CDR1 GTSNPN and CDR2 SVGIG (reference sequence). This CDR3 has 14 amino acids.

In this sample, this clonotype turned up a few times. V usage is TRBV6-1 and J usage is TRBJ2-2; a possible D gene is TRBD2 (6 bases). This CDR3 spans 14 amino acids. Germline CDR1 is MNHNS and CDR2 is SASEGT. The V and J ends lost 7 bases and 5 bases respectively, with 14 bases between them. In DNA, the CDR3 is TGTGCCAGCACCTCGACGGGAGCGACCGGGGAGCTGTTTTTT. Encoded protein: CASTSTGATGELFF.

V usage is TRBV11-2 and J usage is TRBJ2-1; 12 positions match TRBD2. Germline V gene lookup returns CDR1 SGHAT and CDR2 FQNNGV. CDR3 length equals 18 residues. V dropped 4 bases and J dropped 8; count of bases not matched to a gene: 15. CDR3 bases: TGTGCCAGCAGCTCGAAAGGGACTAGCGGGCCTTCCGACCATGAGCAGTTCTTC. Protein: CASSSKGTSGPSDHEQFF. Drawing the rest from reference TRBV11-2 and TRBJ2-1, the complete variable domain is EAGVAQSPRYKIIEKRQSVAFWCNPISGHATLYWYQQILGQGPKLLIQFQNNGVVDDSQLPKDRFSAERLKGVDSTLKIQPAKLEDSAVYLCASSSKGTSGPSDHEQFFGPGTRLTVL.

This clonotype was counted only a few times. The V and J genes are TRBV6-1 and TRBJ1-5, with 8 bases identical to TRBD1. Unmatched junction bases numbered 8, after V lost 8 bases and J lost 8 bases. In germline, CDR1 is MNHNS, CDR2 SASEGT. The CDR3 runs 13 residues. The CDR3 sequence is CASLQGGVKPQHF. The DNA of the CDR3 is TGTGCCAGCTTACAGGGGGGCGTAAAGCCCCAGCATTTT.

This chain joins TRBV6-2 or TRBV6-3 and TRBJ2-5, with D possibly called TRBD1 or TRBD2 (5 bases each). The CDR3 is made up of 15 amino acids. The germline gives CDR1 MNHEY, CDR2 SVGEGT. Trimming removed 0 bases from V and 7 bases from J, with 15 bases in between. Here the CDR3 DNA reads TGTGCCAGCAGTTACTCAAAACAGGACGGGACGACCCAGTACTTC. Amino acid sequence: CASSYSKQDGTTQYF.

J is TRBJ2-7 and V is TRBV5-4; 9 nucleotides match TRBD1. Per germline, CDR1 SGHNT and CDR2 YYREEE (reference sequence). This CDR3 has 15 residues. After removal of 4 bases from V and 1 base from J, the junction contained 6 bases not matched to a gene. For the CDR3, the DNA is TGTGCCAGCAGCCGACCGGGACAGGGTTCCTACGAGCAGTACTTC. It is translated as CASSRPGQGSYEQYF.

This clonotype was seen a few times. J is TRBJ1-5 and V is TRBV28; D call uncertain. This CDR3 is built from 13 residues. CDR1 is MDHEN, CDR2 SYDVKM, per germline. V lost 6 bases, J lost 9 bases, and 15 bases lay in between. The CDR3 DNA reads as TGTGCCAGCAGGAGGGAACCCCAAGGGCCCCAGCATTTT. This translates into CASRREPQGPQHF.

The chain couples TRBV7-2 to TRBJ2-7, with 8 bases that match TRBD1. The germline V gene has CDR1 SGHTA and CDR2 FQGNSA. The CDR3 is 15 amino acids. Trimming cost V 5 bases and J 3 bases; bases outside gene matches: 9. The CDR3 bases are TGTGCCAGCAGCCCCTTCGACAGGGGTGGCTACGAGCAGTACTTC. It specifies CASSPFDRGGYEQYF.

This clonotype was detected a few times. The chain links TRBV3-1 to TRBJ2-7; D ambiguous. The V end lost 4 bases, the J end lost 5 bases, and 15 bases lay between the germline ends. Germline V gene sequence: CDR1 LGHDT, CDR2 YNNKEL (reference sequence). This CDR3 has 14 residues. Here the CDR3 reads CASSPGTWLDEQYF. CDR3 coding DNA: TGTGCCAGCAGCCCCGGCACGTGGTTGGACGAGCAGTACTTC.

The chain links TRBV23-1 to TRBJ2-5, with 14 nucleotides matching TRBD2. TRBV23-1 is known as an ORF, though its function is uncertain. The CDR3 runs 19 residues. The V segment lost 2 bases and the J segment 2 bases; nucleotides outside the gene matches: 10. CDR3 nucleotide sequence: TGCGCCAGCAGTCAACTTCACCCTGGACTAGCGGGAGGACAAGAGACCCAGTACTTC. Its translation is CASSQLHPGLAGGQETQYF.

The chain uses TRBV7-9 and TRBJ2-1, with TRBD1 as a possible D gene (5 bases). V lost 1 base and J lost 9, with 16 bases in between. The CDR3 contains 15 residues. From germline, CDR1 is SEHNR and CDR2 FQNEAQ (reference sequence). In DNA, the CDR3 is TGTGCCAGCAGCTTAGTAGTCCTACAGGCGAGTGAGCAGTTCTTC. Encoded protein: CASSLVVLQASEQFF.

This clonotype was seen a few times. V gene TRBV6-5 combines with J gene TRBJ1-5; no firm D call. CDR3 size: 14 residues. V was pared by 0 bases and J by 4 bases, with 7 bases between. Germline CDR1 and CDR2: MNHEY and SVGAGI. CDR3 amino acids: CASSYSNQNQPQHF. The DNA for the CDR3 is TGTGCCAGCAGTTACTCGAACCAGAATCAGCCCCAGCATTTT.

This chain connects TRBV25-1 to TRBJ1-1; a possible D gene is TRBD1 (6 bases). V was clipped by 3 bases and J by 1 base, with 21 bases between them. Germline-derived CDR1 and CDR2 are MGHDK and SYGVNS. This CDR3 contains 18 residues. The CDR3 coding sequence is TGTGCCAGCAGTGACCGCGGTGGGGGGGCCCAGTGGAACACTGAAGCTTTCTTT. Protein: CASSDRGGGAQWNTEAFF.

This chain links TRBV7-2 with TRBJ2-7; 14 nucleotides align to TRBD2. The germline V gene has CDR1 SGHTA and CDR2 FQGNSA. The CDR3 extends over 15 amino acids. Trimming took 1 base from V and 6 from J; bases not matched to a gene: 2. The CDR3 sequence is CASSLETSGRGEQYF. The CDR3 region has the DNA TGTGCCAGCAGCTTAGAGACTAGCGGGAGGGGCGAGCAGTACTTC.

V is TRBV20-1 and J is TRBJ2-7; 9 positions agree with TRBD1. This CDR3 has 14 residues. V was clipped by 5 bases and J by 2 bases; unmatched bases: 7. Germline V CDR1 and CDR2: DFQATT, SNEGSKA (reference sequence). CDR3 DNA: TGCAGTGCTGGAGGACAGGGGAACCCCTACGAGCAGTACTTC. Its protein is CSAGGQGNPYEQYF.

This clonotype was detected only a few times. The DNA for the CDR3 is TGTGCCTGGAGTTTTGAAGGGGGGAGGCAGTTCTTC. This translates into CAWSFEGGRQFF. The chain combines TRBV30 with TRBJ2-1; D possibly matches TRBD1 or TRBD2 (6 bases each). The CDR3 has 12 residues. Trimming stripped 2 bases from V and 12 bases from J, with 14 bases between. Germline CDR1 GTSNPN, CDR2 SVGIG (reference sequence).

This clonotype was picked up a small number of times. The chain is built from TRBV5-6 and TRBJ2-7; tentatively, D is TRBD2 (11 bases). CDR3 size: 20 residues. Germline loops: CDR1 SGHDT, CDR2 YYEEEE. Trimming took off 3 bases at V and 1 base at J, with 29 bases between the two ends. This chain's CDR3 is CASSSDRGLAGGTFSYEQYF. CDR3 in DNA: TGTGCCAGCAGCTCCGACAGGGGGCTAGCGGGAGGAACCTTTTCCTACGAGCAGTACTTC.

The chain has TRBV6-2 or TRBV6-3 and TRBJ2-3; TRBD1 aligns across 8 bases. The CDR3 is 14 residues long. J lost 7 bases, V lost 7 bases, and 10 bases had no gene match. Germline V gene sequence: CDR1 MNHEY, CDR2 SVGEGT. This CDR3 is CASTTDRVGYTQYF. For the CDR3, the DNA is TGTGCCAGCACAACGGACAGGGTGGGTTATACGCAGTATTTT.

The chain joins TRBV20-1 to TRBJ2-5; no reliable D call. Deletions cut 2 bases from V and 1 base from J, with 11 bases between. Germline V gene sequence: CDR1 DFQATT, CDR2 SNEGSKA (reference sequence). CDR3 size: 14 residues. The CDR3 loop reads CSARRVGGQETQYF. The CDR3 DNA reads TGCAGTGCTAGAAGGGTCGGCGGCCAAGAGACCCAGTACTTC.